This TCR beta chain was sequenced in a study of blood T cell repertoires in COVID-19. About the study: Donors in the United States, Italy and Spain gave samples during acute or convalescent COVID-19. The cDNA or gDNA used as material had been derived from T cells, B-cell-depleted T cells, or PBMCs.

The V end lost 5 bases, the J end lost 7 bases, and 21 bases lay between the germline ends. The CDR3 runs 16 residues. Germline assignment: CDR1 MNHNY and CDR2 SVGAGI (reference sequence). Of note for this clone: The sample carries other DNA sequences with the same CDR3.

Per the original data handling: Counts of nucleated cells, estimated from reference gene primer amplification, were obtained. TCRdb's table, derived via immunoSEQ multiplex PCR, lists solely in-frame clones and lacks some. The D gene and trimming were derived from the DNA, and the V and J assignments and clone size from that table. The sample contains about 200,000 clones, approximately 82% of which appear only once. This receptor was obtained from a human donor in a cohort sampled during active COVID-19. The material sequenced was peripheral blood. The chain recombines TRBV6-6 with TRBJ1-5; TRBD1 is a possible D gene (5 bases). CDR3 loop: CASSRTFTGERQPQHF. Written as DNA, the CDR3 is TGTGCCAGCAGTCGAACCTTCACGGGGGAGCGGCAGCCCCAGCATTTT.